What follows are 13 T cell receptor beta chains derived from one specimen sequenced in a study of molecular identifiers for immune sequencing clone quantification. TCRdb fed the PCR reads into MiXCR, producing one record per CDR3 protein. The repertoire holds about 640,000 distinct CDR3 sequences, with 15% to 20% as singletons. Sequenced sample: naive CD8+ T cells from blood, with Jurkat cell RNA spiked in. The sample's subset: FACS-sorted CD8+CD4-CCR7+CD45RA+ naive T cells. The source of these receptors is a human donor in good health. Some libraries in this study had Jurkat cell RNA spiked in.

Concerning this clonotype: A much larger clone differs from this one at a single base, so this may be a read error. The gene calls are TRBV19 and TRBJ2-7, with TRBD2 matching over 9 bases. Per germline, CDR1 LNHDA and CDR2 SQIVND (reference sequence). V shed 8 bases, J shed 7 bases, and the junction held 9 bases outside the gene matches. The CDR3 contains 13 residues. CDR3 sequence: CASGSGGSEEQYF. CDR3 DNA: TGTGCCAGTGGCAGCGGGGGGTCCGAGGAGCAGTACTTC.

The V and J genes are TRBV12-3 or TRBV12-4 and TRBJ1-2, with unresolved D. This CDR3 contains 14 residues. The V and J ends lost 3 bases and 6 bases respectively, with 14 bases between them. Here the CDR3 reads CASSFSVPGDGYTF. CDR3 bases: TGTGCCAGCAGTTTTTCGGTACCAGGCGATGGCTACACCTTC.

For this clonotype: A much larger clone lies one base from this, so it may be a read error. The chain joins TRBV7-8 to TRBJ2-3; TRBD2 matches 8 bases. This CDR3 spans 15 amino acids. Germline CDR1 and CDR2: SGHVS and FQNEAQ. J gave up 9 bases and V 4 bases, and 12 bases lay outside the gene matches. Here the CDR3 reads CASSSLGGGRETQYF. The DNA of the CDR3 is TGTGCCAGCAGCTCACTTGGCGGGGGGCGGGAAACGCAGTATTTT.

The table lists this clonotype with many counts. The chain combines TRBV7-9 with TRBJ1-1; 7 bases match TRBD1. Looked up from germline, CDR1 is SEHNR and CDR2 is FQNEAQ (reference sequence). The CDR3 is 20 residues long. Trimming removed 5 bases from V and 5 bases from J; junction bases left unmatched: 26. The CDR3 loop reads CASSHNNPNRDSDWGTEAFF. The DNA for the CDR3 is TGTGCCAGCAGCCATAACAATCCAAACCGGGACAGTGACTGGGGAACTGAAGCTTTCTTT.

This clonotype was observed at least ten times. This chain joins TRBV6-5 and TRBJ2-7; 11 nucleotides align to TRBD1. In germline, CDR1 is MNHEY, CDR2 SVGAGI. V shed 2 bases and J 0 bases; nucleotides not matched to a gene: 6. The CDR3 length is 17 residues. CDR3 in DNA: TGTGCCAGCAGTTACAACCGGGGACAGGGGGACTCCTACGAGCAGTACTTC. Protein: CASSYNRGQGDSYEQYF.

This clonotype was detected many times. This sequence joins TRBV5-6 and TRBJ1-5; no definite D call. Germline CDR1 reads SGHDT; CDR2 reads YYEEEE. The CDR3 is 13 amino acids. The ends were cut back, 1 base at V and 3 bases at J, with 5 bases in the middle. The CDR3 bases are TGTGCCAGCAGCTTGAACGTCAATCAGCCCCAGCATTTT. Residues: CASSLNVNQPQHF.

Worth noting for this clonotype: Germline is not matched at one junction end, which may reflect a read error. V usage is TRBV24-1 and J usage is TRBJ2-2; D perhaps matches TRBD2 (5 bases). Germline V gives CDR1 KGHDR, CDR2 SFDVKD. The CDR3 extends over 13 amino acids. Here the CDR3 DNA reads TGTGCCTCGCTGAGTCAGTTGACCGGGGAGCCGTTTTTT. It codes for CASLSQLTGEPFF.

This clonotype was recorded at least ten times. This sequence joins TRBV2 and TRBJ1-5, with 8 positions matching TRBD1. The V gene end was trimmed by 7 bases and the J gene end by 0 bases; junction bases not matched to a gene: 8. Looked up from germline, CDR1 is SNHLY and CDR2 is FYNNEI. The CDR3 is 16 residues long. CDR3 DNA: TGTGCCAGCAACGGAGACAGGGGCTATAGCAATCAGCCCCAGCATTTT. It codes for CASNGDRGYSNQPQHF. Full variable domain (remainder filled in from reference TRBV2 and TRBJ1-5): EPEVTQTPSHQVTQMGQEVILRCVPISNHLYFYWYRQILGQKVEFLVSFYNNEISEKSEIFDDQFSVERPDGSNFTLKIRSTKLEDSAMYFCASNGDRGYSNQPQHFGDGTRLSIL.

The CDR3 bases are TGTGCCAGCAGCTTAAGTCAGGGGGTCCACGAGCAGTACTTC. This encodes CASSLSQGVHEQYF. The V and J genes are TRBV11-1 and TRBJ2-7; TRBD1 matches 7 bases. Unmatched junction bases numbered 6, after V lost 2 bases and J lost 5 bases. Germline loops: CDR1 SGHAT, CDR2 FQDESV (reference sequence). This CDR3 is built from 14 residues.

This chain joins TRBV3-1 and TRBJ2-3, with TRBD2 matching over 14 bases. From germline, CDR1 is LGHDT and CDR2 YNNKEL (reference sequence). J was trimmed by 1 base and V by 0 bases; bases with no gene match: 12. The CDR3 runs 21 residues. CDR3 region: CASSQDQPGLAGVQRTDTQYF. Written as DNA, the CDR3 is TGTGCCAGCAGCCAAGACCAGCCGGGACTAGCGGGAGTACAACGCACAGATACGCAGTATTTT.

In its sample, this clonotype was seen many times. One end of the junction is discordant with germline, which a read error may explain. This chain joins TRBV5-6 and TRBJ2-7; D not resolved. Germline loops: CDR1 SGHDT, CDR2 YYEEEE. This CDR3 spans 11 amino acids. The DNA for the CDR3 is TGCGCCAGCAGCTTGGCCGACGAGCAGTACTTC. It translates to CASSLADEQYF.

This clonotype was detected many times. The chain combines TRBV20-1 with TRBJ2-7; TRBD1 or TRBD2 may be the D gene (5 bases each). The V end lost 6 bases, the J end lost 3 bases, and 21 bases lay between the germline ends. This CDR3 is 15 amino acids long. The germline V gene has CDR1 DFQATT and CDR2 SNEGSKA (reference sequence). This chain's CDR3 is CSATNGTVGIYEQYF. The CDR3 DNA reads as TGCAGTGCCACGAACGGGACGGTCGGGATCTACGAGCAGTACTTC.

This clonotype was observed at least ten times. The CDR3 region has the DNA TGTGCCAGCAGTTTTCATCAGGGCAATCAGCCCCAGCATTTT. It encodes CASSFHQGNQPQHF. The chain employs TRBV12-3 or TRBV12-4 and TRBJ1-5; D unclear. The CDR3 extends over 14 amino acids. The germline V and J ends were trimmed by 3 bases and 2 bases, with 8 bases remaining between them.